This entry is about one T cell receptor (beta chain). Its target is unknown. The data derive from a study of response to subunit inactivated influenza vaccine. Overall study results and limits: There was a suggestion from the authors that each seasonal influenza vaccination recruits few new T cells.

MiXCR, run by TCRdb on the RT-PCR reads, gives a single entry per CDR3 protein. The table includes roughly 290,000 distinct CDR3 sequences, roughly a fifth detected once. The germline CDR1 and CDR2 sequences are LNHNV and YYDKDF (reference sequence). This CDR3 contains 15 residues. J lost 8 bases, V lost 0 bases, and 4 bases had no gene match. The J gene is TRBJ2-1, the V gene TRBV15; 10 bases map to TRBD2. The sample consisted of PBMCs from blood, taken roughly 20 months after vaccination. This sequence originates from a man aged 50 to 69 who received an inactivated influenza vaccine. CDR3: CATSREGLAYDEQFF. The CDR3 DNA reads as TGTGCCACCAGCAGAGAGGGACTAGCGTACGATGAGCAGTTCTTC.